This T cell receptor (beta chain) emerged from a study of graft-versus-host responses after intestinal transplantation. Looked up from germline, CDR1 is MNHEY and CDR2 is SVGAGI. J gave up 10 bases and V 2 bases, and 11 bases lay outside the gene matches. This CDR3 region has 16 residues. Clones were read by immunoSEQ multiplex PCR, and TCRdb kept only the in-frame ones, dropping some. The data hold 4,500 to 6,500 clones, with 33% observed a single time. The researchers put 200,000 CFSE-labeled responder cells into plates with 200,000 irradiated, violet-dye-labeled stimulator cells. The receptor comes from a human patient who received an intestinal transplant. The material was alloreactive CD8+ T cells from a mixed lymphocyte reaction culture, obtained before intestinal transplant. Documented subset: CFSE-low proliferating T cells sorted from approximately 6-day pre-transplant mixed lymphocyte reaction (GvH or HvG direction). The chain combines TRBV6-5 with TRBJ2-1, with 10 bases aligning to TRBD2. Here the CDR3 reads CASSYPKGLAGEEQFF. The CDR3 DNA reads TGTGCCAGCAGTTACCCAAAAGGCCTAGCGGGAGAAGAGCAGTTCTTC.